This TCR beta chain emerged from a study of regulatory T cells in long-lasting Graves disease. Assembly of TCR beta libraries relied on iRepertoire HTBI primers together with Arm-PCR of CDR3 regions. TCRdb reprocessed the multiplex PCR reads with MiXCR, giving one entry per CDR3 protein. The sample records under 250,000 distinct CDR3 sequences, roughly a fifth being singletons. Germline assignment: CDR1 MNHEY and CDR2 SMNVEV (reference sequence). The CDR3 spans 15 residues. The ends lost 5 bases at V and 3 bases at J; junction bases unmatched: 10. The time point: newly diagnosed GD, antithyroid drugs for less than 3 months. PBMC-derived RNA was used for the TCR library. This clonotype has ten or more counts.

The material was peripheral blood mononuclear cells (PBMCs), obtained at new diagnosis, from a patient treated with antithyroid drugs. The chain is built from TRBV27 and TRBJ2-7, with 7 bases lining up with TRBD2. The clonotype comes from a female donor with Graves disease. The CDR3 DNA follows: TGTGCCAGCAGTCCTAAGGGCGGGAGAGTCTACGAGCAGTACTTC. Translation gives CASSPKGGRVYEQYF.